The entry that follows covers one T cell receptor beta chain sequence. This clonotype was observed at least ten times. What antigen it recognizes has not been identified. Nothing much larger sits one base from this clone, and base qualities are not available. This sample is drawn from a study of T cells after yellow fever vaccination (dated by TCRdb to the late 2010s). Background on the whole study: The SMART-Seq v4 Ultra Low Input RNA kit was used to prepare libraries from fractions with low cell numbers. To follow T-cell clones before and after primary and booster YFV17D yellow fever vaccination, bulk TCR alpha and beta repertoires were sequenced over time. The cohort comprised two healthy male donors, one aged 18 to 30 and one aged 30 to 40 years. Blood samples were taken at several timepoints before and after primary and secondary immunization, and bulk PBMC replicates and cell subsets were isolated.

V is pared back by 0 bases and J by 3 bases, with 18 bases lying between the germline termini. CDR3 length: 17 amino acids, cysteine to phenylalanine. Only CDR3 DNA is held: 51 bases, read in frame from base 1. CDR1 SGDLS and CDR2 YYNGEE were looked up in the germline V gene. This specimen's treatment or condition label, interpreted: live attenuated yellow fever vaccine strain. At each blood-draw timepoint, two biological replicates of bulk PBMCs were obtained. PBMCs were isolated from peripheral blood using a standard Ficoll-Paque protocol. TriZol was used to extract RNA from bulk PBMCs, CD4 and CD8 fractions, and dextramer-positive and dextramer-negative fractions. TCR cDNA was synthesized by 5'RACE template switching, through which a universal primer site and unique molecular identifiers were introduced. Priming for cDNA synthesis came from both the TCR alpha and TCR beta constant segments. Libraries were amplified in two PCR steps, with sample barcodes and sequencing adapters added in the second step. Libraries were sequenced on Illumina HiSeq 2500 (2x100 bp) or NovaSeq (2x150 bp). The source study handled its data this way. Reads were demultiplexed and collapsed into UMI consensus sequences with MIGEC, and V(D)J alignment was performed with MiXCR. Vaccine-responding clonotypes were defined with edgeR using replicate PBMC samples, requiring FDR below 0.01 and a log2 fold change above 5 up to day 15. Bulk clonotypes were assigned CD4 or CD8 identity according to which sequenced CD4 or CD8 repertoire held them at higher abundance. The raw public data were reprocessed by TCRdb itself: fastp quality trimming at Q25, MiXCR clonotype calling, in-frame beta chains only. Rows merge per CDR3 protein into single entries with the most common DNA and genes. It is TCRdb's table, rather than the study itself, that gives the V and J calls and clone size. In all, the sample holds about 330,000 distinct CDR3 sequences, and about 7.8% of those were seen once. The top ten clonotypes cover 17% of the sample.

Beyond this particular receptor, the publication reports: A small fraction of clonotypes showed up in both the CD4 and CD8 compartments, probably as a result of convergent recombination. After the booster, most of the clones that had expanded following primary vaccination were detected again (approximately 95% of CD4 and around 90% of CD8), which suggests that memory was broadly maintained. The secondary T-cell response was weaker than the primary response but faster, peaking on day 5 instead of day 15. Because the study included only a couple of donors, the extent to which the findings can be generalized is limited. Because abundant contaminating clonotypes from the bulk population could be contained in FACS-sorted repertoires, computational filtering was required.

The V and J segments used are TRBV9 and TRBJ1-2; TRBD1 is possibly the D segment (6 matching bases). The sample in question was PBMCs, obtained about 49 days after the first yellow fever vaccination. The clonotype originates from a man between 18 and 29 years old who received the YFV17D yellow fever vaccine. The nucleotide sequence is TGTGCCAGCAGCGTAGTCCCCGGGGCGGGGGCAGACTATGGCTACACCTTC. It codes for CASSVVPGAGADYGYTF. Joined to the reference TRBV9 and TRBJ1-2 proteins, this CDR3 gives the full variable domain: DSGVTQTPKHLITATGQRVTLRCSPRSGDLSVYWYQQSLDQGLQFLIQYYNGEERAKGNILERFSAQQFPDLHSELNLSSLELGDSALYFCASSVVPGAGADYGYTFGSGTRLTVV.